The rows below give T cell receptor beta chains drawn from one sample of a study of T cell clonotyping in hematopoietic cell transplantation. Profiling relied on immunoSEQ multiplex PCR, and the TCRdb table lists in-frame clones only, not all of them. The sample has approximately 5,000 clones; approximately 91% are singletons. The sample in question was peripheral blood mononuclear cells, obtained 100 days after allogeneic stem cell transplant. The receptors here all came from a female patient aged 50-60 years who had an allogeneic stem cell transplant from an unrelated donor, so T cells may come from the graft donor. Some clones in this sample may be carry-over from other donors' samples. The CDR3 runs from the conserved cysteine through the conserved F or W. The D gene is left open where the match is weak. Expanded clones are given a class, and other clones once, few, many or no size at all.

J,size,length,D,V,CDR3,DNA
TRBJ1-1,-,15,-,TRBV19,CASSIASGLNTEAFF,TGTGCCAGTAGTATAGCGTCGGGGCTGAACACTGAAGCTTTCTTT
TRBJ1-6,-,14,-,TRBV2,CASSDRGGNSPLHF,TGTGCCAGCAGTGACAGGGGCGGTAATTCACCCCTCCACTTT
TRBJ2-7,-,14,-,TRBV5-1,CASSFSSQYREQYF,TGCGCCAGCAGCTTTTCGTCCCAGTACAGGGAGCAGTACTTC
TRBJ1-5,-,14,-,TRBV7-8,CASSLGIGNQPQHF,TGTGCCAGCAGCTTAGGTATAGGCAATCAGCCCCAGCATTTT
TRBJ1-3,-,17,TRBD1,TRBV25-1,CASVGGQGKGSGNTIYF,TGTGCCAGCGTGGGGGGACAGGGAAAAGGATCTGGAAACACCATATATTTT
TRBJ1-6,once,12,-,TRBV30,CAWSWANSPLHF,TGTGCCTGGAGCTGGGCCAATTCACCCCTCCACTTT
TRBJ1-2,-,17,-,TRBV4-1,CASSQGPPGSLAYGYTF,TGCGCCAGCAGCCAGGGACCACCAGGGTCCCTTGCCTATGGCTACACCTTC
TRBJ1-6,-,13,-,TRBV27,CASSPGTPRPLHF,TGTGCCAGCAGTCCCGGGACCCCTCGGCCCCTCCACTTT
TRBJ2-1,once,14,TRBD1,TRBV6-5,CASSYEGAYNEQFF,TGTGCCAGCAGTTACGAGGGGGCATACAATGAGCAGTTCTTC
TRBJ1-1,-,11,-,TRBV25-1,CASKVREPTGF,TGTGCCAGCAAGGTGAGGGAACCTACCGGATTT
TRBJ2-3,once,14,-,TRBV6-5,CASGRSWSTDTQYF,TGTGCCTCGGGACGGAGTTGGAGCACAGATACGCAGTATTTT
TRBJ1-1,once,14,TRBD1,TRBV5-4,CASSSTGVSTEAFF,TGTGCCAGCAGCTCAACAGGGGTGAGCACTGAAGCTTTCTTT
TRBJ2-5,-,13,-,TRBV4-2,CASSVVQQETQYF,TGTGCCAGCAGCGTAGTTCAACAAGAGACCCAGTACTTC
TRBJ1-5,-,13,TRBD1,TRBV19,CASGDRANQPQHF,TGTGCCAGTGGAGACAGGGCTAATCAGCCCCAGCATTTT
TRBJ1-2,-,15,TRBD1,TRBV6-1,CASSDRTGILYGYTF,TGTGCCAGCAGTGACCGGACAGGAATCCTCTATGGCTACACCTTC
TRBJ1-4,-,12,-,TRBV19,CASSIGGKKLFF,TGTGCCAGTAGTATAGGAGGGAAAAAACTGTTTTTT